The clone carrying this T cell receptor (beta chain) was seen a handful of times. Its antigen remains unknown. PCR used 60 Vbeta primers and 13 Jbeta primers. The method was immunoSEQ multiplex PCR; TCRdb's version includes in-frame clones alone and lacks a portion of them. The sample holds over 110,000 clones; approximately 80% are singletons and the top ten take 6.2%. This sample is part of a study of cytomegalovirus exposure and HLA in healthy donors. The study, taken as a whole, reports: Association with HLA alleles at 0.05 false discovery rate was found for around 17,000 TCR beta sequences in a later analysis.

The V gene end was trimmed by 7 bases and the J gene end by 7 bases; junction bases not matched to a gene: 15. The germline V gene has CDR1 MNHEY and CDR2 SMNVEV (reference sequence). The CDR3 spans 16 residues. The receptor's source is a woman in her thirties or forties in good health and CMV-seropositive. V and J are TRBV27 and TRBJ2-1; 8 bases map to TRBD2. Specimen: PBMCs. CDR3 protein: CASNSISGSRRNEQFF. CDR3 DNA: TGTGCCAGCAATTCCATCAGCGGGAGCCGCAGGAATGAGCAGTTCTTC.